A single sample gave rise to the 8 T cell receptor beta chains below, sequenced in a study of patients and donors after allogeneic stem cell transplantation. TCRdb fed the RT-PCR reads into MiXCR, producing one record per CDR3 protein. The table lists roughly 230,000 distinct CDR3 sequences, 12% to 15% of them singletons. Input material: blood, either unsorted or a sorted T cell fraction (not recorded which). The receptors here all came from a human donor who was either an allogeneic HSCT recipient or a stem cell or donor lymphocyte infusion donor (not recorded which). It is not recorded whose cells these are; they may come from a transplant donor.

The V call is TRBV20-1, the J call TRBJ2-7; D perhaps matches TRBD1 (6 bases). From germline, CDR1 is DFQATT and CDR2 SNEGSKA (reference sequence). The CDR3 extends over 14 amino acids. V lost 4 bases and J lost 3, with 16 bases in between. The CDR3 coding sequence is TGCAGTGCTACCCCAATCGGCAGGGGCTACGAGCAGTACTTC. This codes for CSATPIGRGYEQYF.

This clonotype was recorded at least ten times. The CDR3 region is CSVTTGIGGANVLTF. The CDR3 nucleotides are TGCAGCGTGACAACAGGGATCGGTGGGGCCAACGTCCTGACTTTC. This chain connects TRBV29-1 to TRBJ2-6; D is possibly TRBD1 (6 bases). The length of the CDR3 is 15 residues. V was cut by 6 bases and J by 3 bases, with 15 bases left in between. From germline, CDR1 is SQVTM and CDR2 ANQGSEA.

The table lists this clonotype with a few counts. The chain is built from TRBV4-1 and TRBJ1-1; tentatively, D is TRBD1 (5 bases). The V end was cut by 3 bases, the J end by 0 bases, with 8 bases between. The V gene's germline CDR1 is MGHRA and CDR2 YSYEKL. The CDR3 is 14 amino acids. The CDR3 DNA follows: TGCGCCAGCAGCCATCAGGGAATGAACACTGAAGCTTTCTTT. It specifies CASSHQGMNTEAFF.

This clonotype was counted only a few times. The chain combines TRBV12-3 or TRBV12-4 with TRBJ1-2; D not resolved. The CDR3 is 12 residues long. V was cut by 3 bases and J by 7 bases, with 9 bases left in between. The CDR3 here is CASSFEVRGYTF. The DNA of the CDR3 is TGTGCCAGCAGTTTTGAAGTGCGTGGCTACACCTTC.

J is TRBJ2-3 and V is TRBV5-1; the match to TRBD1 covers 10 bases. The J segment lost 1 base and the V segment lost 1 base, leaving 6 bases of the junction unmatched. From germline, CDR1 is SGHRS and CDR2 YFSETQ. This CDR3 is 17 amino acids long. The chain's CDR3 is CASSLRDRGSGTDTQYF. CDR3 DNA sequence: TGCGCCAGCAGCTTGAGGGACAGGGGTAGTGGCACAGATACGCAGTATTTT.

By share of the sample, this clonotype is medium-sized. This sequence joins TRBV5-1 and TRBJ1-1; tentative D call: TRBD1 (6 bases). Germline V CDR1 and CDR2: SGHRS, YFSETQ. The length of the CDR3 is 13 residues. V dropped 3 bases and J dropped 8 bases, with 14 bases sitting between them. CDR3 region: CASSSTGTPEAFF. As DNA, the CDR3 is TGCGCCAGCAGCTCCACCGGGACACCGGAAGCTTTCTTT.

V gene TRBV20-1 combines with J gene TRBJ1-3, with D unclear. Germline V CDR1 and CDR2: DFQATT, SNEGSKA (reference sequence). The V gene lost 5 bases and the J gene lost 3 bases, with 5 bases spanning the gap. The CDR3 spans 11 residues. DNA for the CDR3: TGCAGTGCTCCGGTTGGAAACACCATATATTTT. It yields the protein CSAPVGNTIYF.

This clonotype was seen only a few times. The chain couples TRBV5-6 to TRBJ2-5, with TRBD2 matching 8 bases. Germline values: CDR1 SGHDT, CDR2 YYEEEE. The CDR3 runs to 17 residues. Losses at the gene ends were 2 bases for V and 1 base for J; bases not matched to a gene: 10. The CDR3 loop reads CASSFFPAGGSQETQYF. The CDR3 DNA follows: TGTGCCAGCAGCTTCTTTCCGGCGGGGGGTTCCCAAGAGACCCAGTACTTC.